A selection of T cell receptor beta chains follows, all from one sample in a study of blood T cell repertoires in COVID-19. Profiling relied on immunoSEQ multiplex PCR, and the TCRdb table lists in-frame clones only, not all of them. The table lists about 180,000 clones, about 86% of them singletons. The material sequenced was peripheral blood. All receptors come from a man between 70 and 80 years old with active or convalescent COVID-19. Both conserved end residues are part of each CDR3. The D gene is left open where the match is weak. The size field is filled for only some rows; it gives once, few, many or a size class.

V gene: TRBV30; D gene: TRBD1; clone size: -; J gene: TRBJ1-6; CDR3 protein: CAWSAEGGRGFVSSPLHF; CDR3 DNA: TGTGCCTGGAGTGCCGAAGGGGGCAGGGGCTTTGTAAGTTCACCCCTCCACTTT
V gene: TRBV7-2; D gene: -; clone size: -; J gene: TRBJ1-5; CDR3 protein: CASSLASTANQPQHF; CDR3 DNA: TGTGCCAGCAGCTTAGCTTCGACAGCGAATCAGCCCCAGCATTTT
V gene: TRBV28; D gene: TRBD1; clone size: few; J gene: TRBJ1-3; CDR3 protein: CASSSPKRGTVGNTIYF; CDR3 DNA: TGTGCCAGCAGTTCACCCAAAAGGGGGACAGTTGGAAACACCATATATTTT
V gene: TRBV5-6; D gene: TRBD1; clone size: -; J gene: TRBJ2-7; CDR3 protein: CASVFYRGTALGDEQYF; CDR3 DNA: TGTGCCAGCGTCTTTTATAGGGGGACAGCGCTCGGGGACGAGCAGTACTTC
V gene: TRBV19; D gene: -; clone size: -; J gene: TRBJ1-1; CDR3 protein: CASSMDQGNEAFF; CDR3 DNA: TGTGCCAGTAGTATGGATCAGGGAAATGAAGCTTTCTTT
V gene: TRBV25-1; D gene: TRBD1; clone size: -; J gene: TRBJ1-6; CDR3 protein: CASTVTGGDSPLHF; CDR3 DNA: TGTGCCAGCACCGTGACAGGGGGCGATTCACCCCTCCACTTT
V gene: TRBV29-1; D gene: TRBD1; clone size: -; J gene: TRBJ1-1; CDR3 protein: CSVDRGYTEAFF; CDR3 DNA: TGCAGCGTGGACAGGGGTTACACTGAAGCTTTCTTT
V gene: TRBV7-2; D gene: -; clone size: -; J gene: TRBJ1-2; CDR3 protein: CASSLTPKDYGYTF; CDR3 DNA: TGTGCCAGCAGCTTGACACCCAAAGACTATGGCTACACCTTC
V gene: TRBV20-1; D gene: -; clone size: -; J gene: TRBJ2-5; CDR3 protein: CSASRYQETQYF; CDR3 DNA: TGCAGTGCTAGTCGGTACCAAGAGACCCAGTACTTC
V gene: TRBV6-5; D gene: -; clone size: once; J gene: TRBJ2-3; CDR3 protein: CASSTQGGPDTQYF; CDR3 DNA: TGTGCCAGCAGTACGCAAGGAGGGCCGGATACGCAGTATTTT
V gene: TRBV7-9; D gene: -; clone size: -; J gene: TRBJ1-4; CDR3 protein: CASSQGGGNEKLFF; CDR3 DNA: TGTGCCAGCAGCCAAGGGGGTGGTAATGAAAAACTGTTTTTT
V gene: TRBV6-5; D gene: -; clone size: -; J gene: TRBJ1-1; CDR3 protein: CASSYQGTSEAFF; CDR3 DNA: TGTGCCAGCAGTTACCAGGGTACTTCTGAAGCTTTCTTT
V gene: TRBV2; D gene: -; clone size: once; J gene: TRBJ1-2; CDR3 protein: CASSQGFNGYTF; CDR3 DNA: TGTGCCAGCAGTCAGGGGTTTAATGGCTACACCTTC
V gene: TRBV25-1; D gene: TRBD1; clone size: -; J gene: TRBJ2-7; CDR3 protein: CASENGQGGDEQYF; CDR3 DNA: TGTGCCAGCGAAAATGGACAGGGAGGCGACGAGCAGTACTTC
V gene: TRBV3-1/TRBV3-2; D gene: TRBD2; clone size: once; J gene: TRBJ2-7; CDR3 protein: CASSQALAGPSYEQYF; CDR3 DNA: TGTGCCAGCAGCCAAGCCCTAGCGGGGCCGTCCTACGAGCAGTACTTC
V gene: TRBV7-9; D gene: -; clone size: -; J gene: TRBJ2-3; CDR3 protein: CASSSLGYPGNTQYF; CDR3 DNA: TGTGCCAGCAGCTCGCTGGGGTACCCGGGGAATACGCAGTATTTT
V gene: TRBV7-9; D gene: -; clone size: -; J gene: TRBJ1-1; CDR3 protein: CASSLTKGGNTEAFF; CDR3 DNA: TGTGCCAGCAGCCTTACTAAAGGGGGGAACACTGAAGCTTTCTTT
V gene: TRBV11-2; D gene: TRBD1; clone size: -; J gene: TRBJ2-1; CDR3 protein: CASSRQGASYNEQFF; CDR3 DNA: TGTGCCAGCAGCCGACAGGGGGCCAGCTACAATGAGCAGTTCTTC
V gene: TRBV6-2/TRBV6-3; D gene: TRBD2; clone size: -; J gene: TRBJ2-5; CDR3 protein: CASSYLGGRGTQYF; CDR3 DNA: TGTGCCAGCAGTTACTTGGGTGGGAGGGGGACCCAGTACTTC
V gene: TRBV18; D gene: TRBD2; clone size: once; J gene: TRBJ2-7; CDR3 protein: CASSTSQGKGEQYF; CDR3 DNA: TGTGCCAGCTCGACTAGCCAGGGAAAAGGCGAGCAGTACTTC
V gene: TRBV4-3; D gene: -; clone size: -; J gene: TRBJ1-2; CDR3 protein: CASGPTGYVGYTF; CDR3 DNA: TGCGCCAGCGGGCCCACAGGGTATGTTGGCTACACCTTC
V gene: TRBV4-3; D gene: -; clone size: -; J gene: TRBJ1-2; CDR3 protein: CASSQAESTNYGYTF; CDR3 DNA: TGCGCCAGCAGCCAGGCGGAATCTACTAACTATGGCTACACCTTC
V gene: TRBV6-5; D gene: TRBD2; clone size: -; J gene: TRBJ2-4; CDR3 protein: CASSYPGGGSKNIQYF; CDR3 DNA: TGTGCCAGCAGTTACCCGGGCGGGGGATCCAAAAACATTCAGTACTTC
V gene: TRBV4-3; D gene: -; clone size: once; J gene: TRBJ1-4; CDR3 protein: CASSLLGAGTNEKLFF; CDR3 DNA: TGCGCCAGCAGCCTCCTGGGGGCGGGAACTAATGAAAAACTGTTTTTT
V gene: TRBV28; D gene: -; clone size: -; J gene: TRBJ1-2; CDR3 protein: CASSPRRHGYTF; CDR3 DNA: TGTGCCAGCAGTCCTAGGCGGCATGGCTACACCTTC
V gene: TRBV27; D gene: TRBD2; clone size: once; J gene: TRBJ2-2; CDR3 protein: CASSLGTNPGELFF; CDR3 DNA: TGTGCCAGCAGTTTAGGGACTAACCCCGGGGAGCTGTTTTTT
V gene: TRBV5-1; D gene: TRBD1; clone size: -; J gene: TRBJ1-6; CDR3 protein: CASSLGSPTGANSPLHF; CDR3 DNA: TGCGCCAGCAGCTTGGGCTCCCCAACAGGGGCCAATTCACCCCTCCACTTT
V gene: TRBV2; D gene: TRBD2; clone size: -; J gene: TRBJ2-7; CDR3 protein: CASRENRDYSSYEQYF; CDR3 DNA: TGTGCCAGCAGGGAGAACCGGGACTACAGCTCCTACGAGCAGTACTTC
V gene: TRBV12-3/TRBV12-4; D gene: -; clone size: -; J gene: TRBJ1-5; CDR3 protein: CASTRRENQPQHF; CDR3 DNA: TGTGCCAGCACCCGCCGGGAAAATCAGCCCCAGCATTTT
V gene: TRBV6-1; D gene: TRBD2; clone size: -; J gene: TRBJ2-7; CDR3 protein: CASSEMSGRVPYEQYF; CDR3 DNA: TGTGCCAGCAGTGAGATGAGCGGGAGGGTCCCCTACGAGCAGTACTTC
V gene: TRBV7-7; D gene: -; clone size: -; J gene: TRBJ2-5; CDR3 protein: CASSRQGRRASETQYF; CDR3 DNA: TGTGCTAGCAGTCGACAGGGCCGGAGGGCCTCAGAGACCCAGTACTTC
V gene: TRBV19; D gene: -; clone size: -; J gene: TRBJ2-4; CDR3 protein: CASTGVSKNIQYF; CDR3 DNA: TGTGCCAGTACCGGGGTCTCCAAAAACATTCAGTACTTC
V gene: TRBV6-5; D gene: TRBD1; clone size: -; J gene: TRBJ1-4; CDR3 protein: CASAGTGNNEKLFF; CDR3 DNA: TGTGCCAGCGCCGGGACAGGGAACAATGAAAAACTGTTTTTT
V gene: TRBV18; D gene: -; clone size: -; J gene: TRBJ1-4; CDR3 protein: CASSPVGENEKLFF; CDR3 DNA: TGTGCCAGCTCACCGGTCGGGGAGAATGAAAAACTGTTTTTT
V gene: TRBV5-8; D gene: TRBD1; clone size: -; J gene: TRBJ2-7; CDR3 protein: CASSLVGTGTYEQYF; CDR3 DNA: TGTGCCAGCAGCTTGGTAGGGACAGGGACCTACGAGCAGTACTTC
V gene: TRBV6-5; D gene: -; clone size: -; J gene: TRBJ1-5; CDR3 protein: CASSRQGSNQPQHF; CDR3 DNA: TGTGCCAGCAGCCGGCAGGGTAGCAATCAGCCCCAGCATTTT
V gene: TRBV12-3/TRBV12-4; D gene: -; clone size: once; J gene: TRBJ1-2; CDR3 protein: CASSFNRNYGHTF; CDR3 DNA: TGTGCCAGCAGTTTTAACCGAAACTATGGCCACACCTTC
V gene: TRBV7-9; D gene: -; clone size: -; J gene: TRBJ2-2; CDR3 protein: CASSLLPGGDTGELFF; CDR3 DNA: TGTGCCAGCAGCTTACTTCCGGGGGGCGACACCGGGGAGCTGTTTTTT
V gene: TRBV25-1; D gene: TRBD1; clone size: -; J gene: TRBJ2-3; CDR3 protein: CASSESDRARGTQYF; CDR3 DNA: TGTGCCAGCAGTGAGTCGGACAGGGCTCGTGGTACGCAGTATTTT
V gene: TRBV5-1; D gene: -; clone size: few; J gene: TRBJ1-1; CDR3 protein: CASRGGQFPNTEAFF; CDR3 DNA: TGCGCCAGCAGGGGCGGACAGTTCCCGAACACTGAAGCTTTCTTT
V gene: TRBV4-1; D gene: -; clone size: -; J gene: TRBJ1-5; CDR3 protein: CASSQGRDGPQHF; CDR3 DNA: TGCGCCAGCAGCCAAGGGCGGGATGGGCCCCAGCATTTT
V gene: TRBV9; D gene: -; clone size: -; J gene: TRBJ2-2; CDR3 protein: CASGGWGGTNTGELFF; CDR3 DNA: TGTGCCAGCGGAGGGTGGGGCGGAACGAACACCGGGGAGCTGTTTTTT
V gene: TRBV28; D gene: TRBD1; clone size: -; J gene: TRBJ2-3; CDR3 protein: CASSLTGTGSDTQYF; CDR3 DNA: TGTGCCAGCAGTTTAACCGGGACAGGGTCAGATACGCAGTATTTT